The 9 T cell receptor beta chains listed next were all sequenced from one sample in a study of CD8 T cells in ankylosing spondylitis. Broader study findings: A TCR beta motif of eight highly homologous variants appeared characteristic of ankylosing spondylitis blood.

These TCRs' antigens remain unknown. From the 5' RACE reads, TCRdb called clonotypes with MiXCR, one entry per CDR3 protein. The sample consists of about 800,000 distinct CDR3 sequences, over 9.5% of them appearing once. Sequenced sample: blood, either unsorted or a sorted T cell fraction (not recorded which). All receptors derive from a male donor with ankylosing spondylitis.

The CDR3 sequence is CSARGGRYYEQYF. The CDR3 DNA reads as TGCAGTGCTAGAGGGGGAAGGTACTACGAGCAGTACTTC. This chain joins TRBV20-1 and TRBJ2-7, with unresolved D. CDR1 and CDR2 (germline): DFQATT, SNEGSKA (reference sequence). The CDR3 totals 13 residues. V was shortened by 1 base and J by 3 bases, with 10 bases between the two germline ends.

The chain links TRBV20-1 to TRBJ1-3; D gene unclear. The CDR3 consists of 13 residues. Germline values: CDR1 DFQATT, CDR2 SNEGSKA (reference sequence). Trimming took 2 bases from V and 1 from J, leaving 6 bases between them. CDR3 residues: CSARKTSGNTIYF. CDR3 nucleotide sequence: TGCAGTGCTAGAAAGACTTCTGGAAACACCATATATTTT.

The gene calls are TRBV5-1 and TRBJ1-2; D is uncertain. The CDR3 extends over 13 amino acids. Per germline, CDR1 SGHRS and CDR2 YFSETQ. Trimming stripped 0 bases from V and 8 bases from J, with 11 bases between. The CDR3 spells CASSLDGLKGYTF. The CDR3 region has the DNA TGCGCCAGCAGCTTGGATGGGTTGAAAGGCTACACCTTC.

The sample holds a few counts of this clonotype. The junction differs from germline at one of its ends, possibly a read error. The J gene is TRBJ2-7, the V gene TRBV7-8; 7 nucleotides line up with TRBD1. The CDR3 runs to 13 residues. From germline, CDR1 is SGHVS and CDR2 FQNEAQ. This CDR3 is CASSLVSATGESF. The DNA of the CDR3 is TGTGCCAGCAGCTTAGTTTCGGCAACAGGGGAATCTTTC.

The chain is built from TRBV7-9 and TRBJ1-4; D remains ambiguous. The CDR3 runs 12 residues. Germline-derived CDR1 and CDR2 are SEHNR and FQNEAQ (reference sequence). V lost 5 bases, J lost 8 bases, and 9 bases lay in between. As DNA, the CDR3 is TGTGCCAGCAGCCGACCGGCGGAAAAACTGTTTTTT. Encoded protein: CASSRPAEKLFF.

This clonotype was recorded at least ten times. This chain uses TRBV7-2 with TRBJ2-2; D not certain. The V and J ends lost 2 bases and 5 bases respectively, with 6 bases between them. Germline lookup yields CDR1 SGHTA and CDR2 FQGNSA. The CDR3 spans 13 residues. CDR3 loop: CASSLRLTGELFF. For the CDR3, the DNA is TGTGCCAGCAGCTTACGGTTAACCGGGGAGCTGTTTTTT. Drawing the rest from reference TRBV7-2 and TRBJ2-2, the complete variable domain is GAGVSQSPSNKVTEKGKDVELRCDPISGHTALYWYRQSLGQGLEFLIYFQGNSAPDKSGLPSDRFSAERTGGSVSTLTIQRTQQEDSAVYLCASSLRLTGELFFGEGSRLTVL.

The gene calls are TRBV5-1 and TRBJ2-1; TRBD2 agrees at 9 bases. With 3 bases clipped from V and 5 bases from J, the junction kept 9 bases outside the gene matches. Germline CDR1 SGHRS, CDR2 YFSETQ. This CDR3 comprises 16 residues. The CDR3 here is CASSSPSGKPNNEQFF. For the CDR3, the DNA is TGCGCCAGCAGCTCCCCTAGCGGGAAACCCAACAATGAGCAGTTCTTC.

This clonotype was observed a handful of times. The chain employs TRBV9 and TRBJ2-1, with a tentative D call TRBD1 (5 bases). The CDR3 is made up of 16 amino acids. Germline loops: CDR1 SGDLS, CDR2 YYNGEE. V shed 4 bases and J shed 0 bases, with 14 bases lying between them. The CDR3 is CASSPQGRSSYNEQFF. The CDR3 coding sequence is TGTGCCAGCAGCCCCCAGGGCAGAAGCTCCTACAATGAGCAGTTCTTC. Variable domain in full (rest from reference TRBV9 and TRBJ2-1): DSGVTQTPKHLITATGQRVTLRCSPRSGDLSVYWYQQSLDQGLQFLIQYYNGEERAKGNILERFSAQQFPDLHSELNLSSLELGDSALYFCASSPQGRSSYNEQFFGPGTRLTVL.

This clonotype has only a few counts. This chain uses TRBV7-2 with TRBJ2-1, with D unclear. Per germline, CDR1 SGHTA and CDR2 FQGNSA. The ends were cut back, 4 bases at V and 7 bases at J, with 17 bases in the middle. This CDR3 spans 15 amino acids. The CDR3 DNA reads TGTGCCAGCAGCTCCCCGGGTCGTGGGGAAAATGAGCAGTTCTTC. The encoded protein is CASSSPGRGENEQFF.